What follows are 28 T cell receptor beta chains derived from one specimen sequenced in a study of OX40 agonist ivuxolimab in advanced cancers. The table came from immunoSEQ multiplex PCR; TCRdb's copy has only in-frame clones and leaves some out. The sample has around 20,000 clones; approximately 80% are singletons. Sequenced here: CD4+ or CD8+ T cells sorted from blood, sampled in a trial of the OX40 agonist ivuxolimab. The receptors come from an adult with an advanced solid tumor such as melanoma, head and neck, liver or kidney cancer.

The chain joins TRBV13 to TRBJ2-7; D gene uncertain. The V gene's germline CDR1 is PRHDT and CDR2 FYEKMQ (reference sequence). V was trimmed by 5 bases and J by 5 bases, leaving 13 bases between them. The CDR3 has 13 amino acids. Here the CDR3 DNA reads TGTGCCAGCAGCCCCGGGCCAGAGGACGAGCAGTACTTC. Translating it yields CASSPGPEDEQYF.

This chain joins TRBV6-4 and TRBJ1-5; D gene unclear. The ends were cut back, 2 bases at V and 3 bases at J, with 5 bases in the middle. This CDR3 spans 13 amino acids. In germline, CDR1 is MRHNA, CDR2 SNTAGT. Written as DNA, the CDR3 is TGTGCCAGCAGTGACGGATTCAATCAGCCCCAGCATTTT. It codes for CASSDGFNQPQHF.

The gene calls are TRBV5-4 and TRBJ2-1, with D perhaps TRBD2 (6 bases). The CDR3 runs to 15 residues. Germline values: CDR1 SGHNT, CDR2 YYREEE (reference sequence). Trimming removed 2 bases at V and 4 bases at J, with 13 bases between. CDR3 DNA sequence: TGTGCCAGCAGCTTCGTCCGGGGGACGTACAATGAGCAGTTCTTC. Encoded protein: CASSFVRGTYNEQFF. Full variable domain (remainder filled in from reference TRBV5-4 and TRBJ2-1): ETGVTQSPTHLIKTRGQQVTLRCSSQSGHNTVSWYQQALGQGPQFIFQYYREEENGRGNFPPRFSGLQFPNYSSELNVNALELDDSALYLCASSFVRGTYNEQFFGPGTRLTVL.

This clone is judged medium-sized. This rearrangement joins TRBV20-1 to TRBJ1-2, with D possibly being TRBD1 (5 bases). The germline CDR1 and CDR2 sequences are DFQATT and SNEGSKA (reference sequence). The CDR3 covers 10 residues. CDR3 protein: CSPGLGGYTF. The CDR3 DNA sequence: TGCAGCCCGGGGCTGGGCGGCTACACCTTC.

The gene calls are TRBV13 and TRBJ1-1; weak D call: TRBD1 (5 bases). The CDR3 contains 14 residues. Per germline, CDR1 PRHDT and CDR2 FYEKMQ (reference sequence). The V end lost 5 bases, the J end lost 0 bases, and 10 bases lay between the germline ends. The CDR3 coding sequence is TGTGCCAGCAGCCCTCAGGGAATGAACACTGAAGCTTTCTTT. As protein: CASSPQGMNTEAFF.

The rearrangement joins TRBV6-4 to TRBJ2-3; TRBD2 aligns across 12 bases. The V segment lost 4 bases and the J segment 1 base; nucleotides outside the gene matches: 0. The CDR3 contains 15 residues. Germline V gene data show CDR1 as MRHNA and CDR2 as SNTAGT. The CDR3 DNA sequence: TGTGCCAGCAGTGGGACTAGCGGGGGCACAGATACGCAGTATTTT. It specifies CASSGTSGGTDTQYF.

The V call is TRBV9, the J call TRBJ1-5; no clear D. Trimming pared 0 bases from V and 0 bases from J, leaving 4 bases between. In germline, CDR1 is SGDLS, CDR2 YYNGEE. The CDR3 has 14 residues. The CDR3 coding sequence is TGTGCCAGCAGCGTAGGGGATAGCAATCAGCCCCAGCATTTT. This sequence encodes CASSVGDSNQPQHF.

V is TRBV7-9 and J is TRBJ2-2; 11 bases align to TRBD1. Germline CDR1 reads SEHNR; CDR2 reads FQNEAQ (reference sequence). V shed 1 base and J 1 base; nucleotides not matched to a gene: 8. This CDR3 has 19 amino acids. This CDR3 is CASSLGVRDRGMNTGELFF. The CDR3 region has the DNA TGTGCCAGCAGCTTAGGGGTGCGGGACAGGGGGATGAACACCGGGGAGCTGTTTTTT.

The V call is TRBV7-9, the J call TRBJ2-2, with D tentatively TRBD1 or TRBD2 (6 bases each). The CDR3 has 14 residues. In germline, CDR1 is SEHNR, CDR2 FQNEAQ (reference sequence). V was shortened by 4 bases and J by 7 bases, with 13 bases between the two germline ends. This CDR3 is CASSYNREVGELFF. The CDR3 DNA reads TGTGCCAGCAGCTATAACAGGGAGGTCGGGGAGCTGTTTTTT.

The chain links TRBV9 to TRBJ2-7; 8 bases align to TRBD1. Trimming cost V 3 bases and J 7 bases; bases outside gene matches: 9. The length of the CDR3 is 14 residues. The germline CDR1 and CDR2 sequences are SGDLS and YYNGEE. For the CDR3, the DNA is TGTGCCAGCAGCGCACAGGGGGTGGGTAGGGAGCAGTACTTC. Protein sequence: CASSAQGVGREQYF.

The V gene is TRBV7-9, the J gene TRBJ1-2; D is unresolved. V was clipped by 3 bases and J by 8 bases, with 10 bases between them. Germline V gene lookup returns CDR1 SEHNR and CDR2 FQNEAQ (reference sequence). The CDR3 runs to 12 residues. CDR3 amino acids: CASSLAPSGYTF. For the CDR3, the DNA is TGTGCCAGCAGCTTGGCCCCTTCCGGCTACACCTTC.

The rearrangement links TRBV4-2 to TRBJ1-2; 11 nucleotides align to TRBD1. Trimming removed 0 bases from V and 4 bases from J; junction bases left unmatched: 4. CDR3 length: 16 residues. CDR1 LGHNA and CDR2 YNFKEQ come from the germline V gene. CDR3 region: CASSQERTGGFYGYTF. The CDR3 DNA reads TGTGCCAGCAGCCAAGAAAGGACAGGGGGCTTCTATGGCTACACCTTC.

The chain carries TRBV6-1 and TRBJ1-1; D not certain. The CDR3 is 13 residues long. V lost 8 bases to trimming and J lost 3 bases, with 13 bases between them. Germline assignment: CDR1 MNHNS and CDR2 SASEGT. The CDR3 is CASPGRGDTEAFF. The CDR3, as DNA: TGTGCCAGCCCCGGCCGTGGGGACACTGAAGCTTTCTTT.

The chain carries TRBV19 and TRBJ2-1; D is ambiguous. The CDR3 length is 13 residues. Trimming shortened V by 6 bases and J by 8 bases, and 14 bases separated the two germline ends. Per germline, CDR1 LNHDA and CDR2 SQIVND (reference sequence). CDR3 DNA: TGTGCCAGTAGGGCCTCGCGTCCGCATGAGCAGTTCTTC. Its translation is CASRASRPHEQFF.

This clone was counted once. The chain carries TRBV6-6 and TRBJ1-1, with D perhaps TRBD1 (5 bases). V was clipped by 7 bases and J by 2 bases, with 17 bases between them. The CDR3 has 15 residues. Germline lookup yields CDR1 MNHNY and CDR2 SVGAGI (reference sequence). The CDR3 region is CASKKEGRANTEAFF. The CDR3 DNA sequence: TGTGCCAGCAAAAAGGAGGGCAGGGCCAACACTGAAGCTTTCTTT.

The V gene is TRBV7-6, the J gene TRBJ2-1; D gene unclear. This CDR3 comprises 10 residues. V was clipped by 4 bases and J by 10 bases, with 5 bases between them. The germline CDR1 and CDR2 sequences are SGHVS and FNYEAQ. The CDR3 reads CASSSAEQFF. The CDR3 coding sequence is TGTGCCAGCAGCTCAGCCGAGCAGTTCTTC. Supplemented by reference TRBV7-6 and TRBJ2-1, the full variable domain reads GAGVSQSPRYKVTKRGQDVALRCDPISGHVSLYWYRQALGQGPEFLTYFNYEAQQDKSGLPNDRFSAERPEGSISTLTIQRTEQRDSAMYRCASSSAEQFFGPGTRLTVL.

This chain uses TRBV19 with TRBJ2-5; 8 nucleotides agree with TRBD1. Per the germline V gene, CDR1 is LNHDA and CDR2 is SQIVND (reference sequence). The CDR3 length is 13 residues. V lost 5 bases, J lost 4 bases, and 3 bases stayed unmatched. This CDR3 is CASSPGGGETQYF. The CDR3 DNA reads as TGTGCCAGTAGTCCAGGGGGCGGAGAGACCCAGTACTTC.

V and J are TRBV7-8 and TRBJ2-5; no clear D gene. CDR1 is SGHVS, CDR2 FQNEAQ, per germline. The V and J ends lost 4 bases and 5 bases respectively, with 8 bases between them. The CDR3 extends over 12 amino acids. The DNA for the CDR3 is TGTGCCAGCAGCTCAGGAACGGAGACCCAGTACTTC. Translating gives CASSSGTETQYF. Together with reference TRBV7-8 and TRBJ2-5, the CDR3 gives the full variable domain: GAGVSQSPRYKVAKRGQDVALRCDPISGHVSLFWYQQALGQGPEFLTYFQNEAQLDKSGLPSDRFFAERPEGSVSTLKIQRTQQEDSAVYLCASSSGTETQYFGPGTRLLVL.

J is TRBJ2-5 and V is TRBV21-1. TRBV21-1 is designated a pseudogene. CDR3 size: 14 residues. CDR3 in amino acids: CASSKGRWAETQYF. The CDR3 DNA is TGTGCCAGCAGCAAAGGGAGATGGGCGGAGACCCAGTACTTC.

As to this clone: Different DNA sequences within this sample yield the same CDR3. This chain uses TRBV4-3 with TRBJ2-4; D possibly uses TRBD1 or TRBD2 (6 bases each). The CDR3 consists of 14 residues. Germline V gene data show CDR1 as LGHNA and CDR2 as YSLEER. Trimming took off 5 bases at V and 1 base at J, with 9 bases between the two ends. This CDR3 is CASSLGGAKNIQYF. In nucleotides, the CDR3 is TGCGCCAGCAGCTTAGGGGGGGCCAAAAACATTCAGTACTTC.

Regarding this clone: One junction end disagrees with the germline gene, perhaps due to a read error. The chain links TRBV29-1 to TRBJ1-1; possible D gene TRBD1, 6 bases. CDR3 length: 12 residues. Germline CDR1 is SQVTM and CDR2 is ANQGSEA. The chain's CDR3 is CSVEGGNTEAFF. The CDR3 region has the DNA TGCAGCGTCGAAGGGGGGAACACTGAAGCTTTCTTT.

As concerns this clone: A read error is possible here, since a much larger clone lies one base away. V usage is TRBV6-5 and J usage is TRBJ2-7, with 11 bases lining up with TRBD1. The CDR3 sequence is 14 residues long. Trimming at V came to 2 bases and at J to 3 bases, leaving 0 bases not matched to a gene. Germline CDR1 and CDR2: MNHEY and SVGAGI. The CDR3: CASSYGTGGYEQYF. CDR3 sequence (DNA): TGTGCCAGCAGTTACGGGACAGGGGGCTACGAGCAGTACTTC.

Judged by abundance, this clone is medium-sized (0.01 to 0.1%). The genes are TRBV12-5 and TRBJ1-3; D unresolved. V was cut by 5 bases and J by 0 bases, with 11 bases left in between. The CDR3 is 15 amino acids. Per the germline V gene, CDR1 is LGHNT and CDR2 is FRNRAP. CDR3 in amino acids: CASGPQSYSGNTIYF. In DNA form, the CDR3 reads TGTGCTAGTGGTCCACAGTCCTACTCTGGAAACACCATATATTTT. The full variable domain, with the rest looked up from reference TRBV12-5 and TRBJ1-3, is DARVTQTPRHKVTEMGQEVTMRCQPILGHNTVFWYRQTMMQGLELLAYFRNRAPLDDSGMPKDRFSAEMPDATLATLKIQPSEPRDSAVYFCASGPQSYSGNTIYFGEGSWLTVV.

The chain carries TRBV5-4 and TRBJ2-5; 8 bases fit TRBD2. The J call may be wrong; the DNA end is better matched by TRBJ2-7. Germline CDR1 is SGHNT and CDR2 is YYREEE (reference sequence). The CDR3 spans 16 residues. The CDR3 region has the DNA TGTGCCAGCAGCGACTACTACAGCGGGGGACCTAACGAGCAGTACTTC. It yields the protein CASSDYYSGGPNEQYF.

The rearrangement links TRBV7-9 to TRBJ1-6, with D possibly matching TRBD1 (5 bases). Trimming removed 1 base from V and 8 bases from J, with 15 bases in between. CDR3 length: 16 residues. CDR1 is SEHNR and CDR2 is FQNEAQ in the germline V gene (reference sequence). CDR3: CASSLGRGLGYSPLHF. In nucleotides, the CDR3 is TGTGCCAGCAGCTTAGGTCGGGGGTTAGGGTATTCACCCCTCCACTTT.

The genes are TRBV18 and TRBJ2-7; the D is unclear. There are 11 residues in the CDR3. Germline loops: CDR1 KGHSH, CDR2 LQKENI. Trimming took 2 bases from V and 6 from J, leaving 5 bases between them. The DNA for the CDR3 is TGTGCCAGCTCACCAGGGGTCGAGCAGTACTTC. It translates to CASSPGVEQYF.

The chain has TRBV19 and TRBJ2-7; perhaps TRBD1 as D (5 bases). CDR3 length equals 13 residues. In germline, CDR1 is LNHDA, CDR2 SQIVND (reference sequence). Trimming cost V 6 bases and J 2 bases, with 11 bases left between them. The CDR3 spells CASSSQGTYEQYF. The DNA for the CDR3 is TGTGCCAGTAGCAGCCAGGGTACCTACGAGCAGTACTTC.

The genes are TRBV7-2 and TRBJ1-2; no clear D. Germline lookup yields CDR1 SGHTA and CDR2 FQGNSA. The CDR3 has 14 amino acids. With 2 bases removed from V and 7 bases from J, the gap between germline ends came to 14 bases. This chain's CDR3 is CASSLSSGSGGYTF. The CDR3 region has the DNA TGTGCCAGCAGCTTAAGTTCCGGGTCGGGTGGCTACACCTTC. The whole variable domain, filled in from reference TRBV7-2 and TRBJ1-2, reads GAGVSQSPSNKVTEKGKDVELRCDPISGHTALYWYRQSLGQGLEFLIYFQGNSAPDKSGLPSDRFSAERTGGSVSTLTIQRTQQEDSAVYLCASSLSSGSGGYTFGSGTRLTVV.